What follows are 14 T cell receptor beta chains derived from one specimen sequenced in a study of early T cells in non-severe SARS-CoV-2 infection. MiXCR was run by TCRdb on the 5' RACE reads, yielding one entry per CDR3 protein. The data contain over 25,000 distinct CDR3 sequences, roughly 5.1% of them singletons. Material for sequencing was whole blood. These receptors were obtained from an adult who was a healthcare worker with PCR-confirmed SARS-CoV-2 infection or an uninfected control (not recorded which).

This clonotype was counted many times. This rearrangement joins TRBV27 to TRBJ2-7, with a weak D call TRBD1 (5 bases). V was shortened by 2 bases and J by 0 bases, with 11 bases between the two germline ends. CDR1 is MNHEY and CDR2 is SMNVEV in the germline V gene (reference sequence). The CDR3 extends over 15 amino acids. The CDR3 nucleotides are TGTGCCAGCAGTTTACAGGGCGTCCCCTCCTACGAGCAGTACTTC. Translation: CASSLQGVPSYEQYF.

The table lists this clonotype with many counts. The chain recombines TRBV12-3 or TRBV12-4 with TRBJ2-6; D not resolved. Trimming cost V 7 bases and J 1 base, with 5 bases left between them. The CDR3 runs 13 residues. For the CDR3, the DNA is TGTGCCAGCATCCAGTCTGGGGCCAACGTCCTGACTTTC. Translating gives CASIQSGANVLTF.

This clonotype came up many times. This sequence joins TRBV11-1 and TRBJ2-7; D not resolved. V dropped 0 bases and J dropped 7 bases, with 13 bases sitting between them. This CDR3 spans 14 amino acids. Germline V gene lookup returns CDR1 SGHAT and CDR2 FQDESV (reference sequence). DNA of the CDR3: TGTGCCAGCAGCTTAGCGAACCCTCCGGATGAGCAGTACTTC. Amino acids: CASSLANPPDEQYF.

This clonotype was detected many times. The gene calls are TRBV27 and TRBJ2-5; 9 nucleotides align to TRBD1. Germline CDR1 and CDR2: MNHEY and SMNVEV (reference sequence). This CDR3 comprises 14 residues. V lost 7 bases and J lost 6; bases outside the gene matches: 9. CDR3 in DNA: TGTGCCAGCACCCCGCCGGGACAGGGCCAGACCCAGTACTTC. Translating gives CASTPPGQGQTQYF.

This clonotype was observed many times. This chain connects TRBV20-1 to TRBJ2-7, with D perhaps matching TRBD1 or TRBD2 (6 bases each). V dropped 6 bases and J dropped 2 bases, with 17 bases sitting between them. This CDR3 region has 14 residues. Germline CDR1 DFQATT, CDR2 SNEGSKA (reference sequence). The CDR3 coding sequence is TGCAGTGCCTTTGAAGGGGGGTTCGCCTACGAGCAGTACTTC. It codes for CSAFEGGFAYEQYF.

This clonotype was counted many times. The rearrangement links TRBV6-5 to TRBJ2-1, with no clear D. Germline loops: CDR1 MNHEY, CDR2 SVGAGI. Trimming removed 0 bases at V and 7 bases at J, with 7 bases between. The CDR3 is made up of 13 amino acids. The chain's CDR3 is CASSYSNVNEQFF. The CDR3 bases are TGTGCCAGCAGTTACTCTAACGTGAATGAGCAGTTCTTC.

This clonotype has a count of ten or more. This CDR3 reads CASSPSTETQYF. Here the CDR3 DNA reads TGTGCCAGCTCACCCTCCACGGAGACCCAGTACTTC. The chain couples TRBV18 to TRBJ2-5; no clear D. The CDR3 length is 12 residues. Trimming shortened V by 3 bases and J by 5 bases, and 7 bases separated the two germline ends. Germline loops: CDR1 KGHSH, CDR2 LQKENI.

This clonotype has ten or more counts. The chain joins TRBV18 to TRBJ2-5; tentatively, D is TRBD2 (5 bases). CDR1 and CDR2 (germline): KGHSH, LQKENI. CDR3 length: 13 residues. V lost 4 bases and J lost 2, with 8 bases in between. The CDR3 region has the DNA TGTGCCAGCTCACGTCGGGGACAAGAGACCCAGTACTTC. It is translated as CASSRRGQETQYF.

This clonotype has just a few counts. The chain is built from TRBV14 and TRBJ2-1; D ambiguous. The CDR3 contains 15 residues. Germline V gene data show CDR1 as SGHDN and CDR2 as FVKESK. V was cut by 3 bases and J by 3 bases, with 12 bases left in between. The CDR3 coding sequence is TGTGCCAGCAGCCACCTCCCAGAAAACTACAATGAGCAGTTCTTC. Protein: CASSHLPENYNEQFF.

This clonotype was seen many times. This chain's CDR3 is CASSLEAGLSTEAFF. CDR3 DNA sequence: TGTGCCAGCAGTTTAGAAGCGGGGTTGAGCACTGAAGCTTTCTTT. The chain employs TRBV12-3 or TRBV12-4 and TRBJ1-1, with D unresolved. This CDR3 comprises 15 residues. Trimming cost V 1 base and J 4 bases, with 13 bases left between them.

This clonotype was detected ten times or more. The CDR3 region is CASSQDVRADTQYF. The CDR3 DNA is TGTGCCAGCAGCCAAGATGTTCGAGCAGATACGCAGTATTTT. J is TRBJ2-3 and V is TRBV4-2; D remains unclear. Germline lookup yields CDR1 LGHNA and CDR2 YNFKEQ. There are 14 residues in the CDR3. V gave up 0 bases and J gave up 4 bases, with 8 bases separating them.

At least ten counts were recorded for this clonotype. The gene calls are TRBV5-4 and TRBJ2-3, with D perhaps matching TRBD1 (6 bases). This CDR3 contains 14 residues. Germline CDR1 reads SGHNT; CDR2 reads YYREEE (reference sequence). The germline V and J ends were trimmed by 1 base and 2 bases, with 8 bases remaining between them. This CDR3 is CASSLTGTTDTQYF. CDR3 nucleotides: TGTGCCAGCAGCTTGACAGGGACCACAGATACGCAGTATTTT. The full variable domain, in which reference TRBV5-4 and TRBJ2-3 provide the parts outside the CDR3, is ETGVTQSPTHLIKTRGQQVTLRCSSQSGHNTVSWYQQALGQGPQFIFQYYREEENGRGNFPPRFSGLQFPNYSSELNVNALELDDSALYLCASSLTGTTDTQYFGPGTRLTVL.

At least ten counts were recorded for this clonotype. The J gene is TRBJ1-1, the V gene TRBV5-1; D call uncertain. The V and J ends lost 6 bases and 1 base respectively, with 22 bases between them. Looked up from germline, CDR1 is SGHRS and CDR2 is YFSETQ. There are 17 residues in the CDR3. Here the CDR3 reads CASTQRGMGPGNTEAFF. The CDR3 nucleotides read TGCGCCAGCACCCAACGTGGGATGGGCCCGGGGAACACTGAAGCTTTCTTT.

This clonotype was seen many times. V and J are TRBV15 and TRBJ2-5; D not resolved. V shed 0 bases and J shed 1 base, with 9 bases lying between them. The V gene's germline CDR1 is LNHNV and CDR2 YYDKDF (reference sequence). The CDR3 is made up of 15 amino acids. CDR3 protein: CATSRDPGPQETQYF. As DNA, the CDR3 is TGTGCCACCAGCAGAGACCCCGGGCCCCAAGAGACCCAGTACTTC.